Presented here are 10 T cell receptor beta chains from one specimen sequenced in a study of Graves' ophthalmopathy and Graves' hyperthyroidism. Amplification targeted the TCR beta CDR3 regions, with RNA transcripts as the source material. Second-round multiplex PCR followed a first-round RT-PCR using HTBI primers. Via MiXCR, TCRdb re-called the multiplex PCR reads, giving one row per CDR3 protein. Here the sample spans a few hundred thousand distinct CDR3 sequences, roughly 20% being singletons. Sequenced sample: peripheral blood. The receptors here all came from a woman between 18 and 29 years old with stable Graves' hyperthyroidism.

The CDR3 region has the DNA TGTGCCAGCAGTTACGCATTTAACTATGGCTACACCTTC. Its translation: CASSYAFNYGYTF. V is TRBV6-5 and J is TRBJ1-2; D unclear. V lost 2 bases and J 1 base, leaving 5 bases between the germline ends. Germline-derived CDR1 and CDR2 are MNHEY and SVGAGI. This CDR3 is built from 13 residues.

This clonotype occurred many times. This chain connects TRBV6-5 to TRBJ1-1; 7 positions match TRBD1. This CDR3 region has 16 residues. V shed 0 bases and J 4 bases; nucleotides not matched to a gene: 8. In germline, CDR1 is MNHEY, CDR2 SVGAGI. The CDR3 reads CASSYSLFRGGTEAFF. The CDR3, as DNA: TGTGCCAGCAGTTACTCGCTATTCAGGGGGGGCACTGAAGCTTTCTTT.

In its sample, this clonotype was seen many times. Here the CDR3 reads CSARVLYRNTEAFF. Here the CDR3 DNA reads TGCAGTGCTAGGGTGTTATACCGGAACACTGAAGCTTTCTTT. The rearrangement uses TRBV20-1 and TRBJ1-1, with D uncertain. Germline V gene data show CDR1 as DFQATT and CDR2 as SNEGSKA (reference sequence). This CDR3 has 14 amino acids. V shed 3 bases and J shed 1 base, with 12 bases lying between them.

The chain carries TRBV24-1 and TRBJ2-5; the match to TRBD1 covers 8 bases. From germline, CDR1 is KGHDR and CDR2 SFDVKD. The ends lost 3 bases at V and 1 base at J; junction bases unmatched: 6. The CDR3 loop spans 16 amino acids. CDR3 nucleotide sequence: TGTGCCACCAGTGATCCCGGGACAGGCGCCCAAGAGACCCAGTACTTC. It yields the protein CATSDPGTGAQETQYF.

This clonotype was detected ten times or more. The V and J genes are TRBV28 and TRBJ1-3; 8 bases align to TRBD1. The germline gives CDR1 MDHEN, CDR2 SYDVKM. The CDR3 has 14 residues. Trimming took 6 bases from V and 3 from J; bases not matched to a gene: 4. In DNA form, the CDR3 reads TGTGCCAGCAGATCGACAGGGGTTGGAAACACCATATATTTT. This sequence encodes CASRSTGVGNTIYF.

This clonotype showed up many times. V gene TRBV5-1 combines with J gene TRBJ2-7, with D perhaps TRBD2 (5 bases). Trimming stripped 4 bases from V and 3 bases from J, with 17 bases between. The CDR3 runs to 15 residues. In germline, CDR1 is SGHRS, CDR2 YFSETQ. Here the CDR3 DNA reads TGCGCCAGCAGCCCGGAGGTCGGCAGCTACTACGAGCAGTACTTC. The encoded protein is CASSPEVGSYYEQYF.

The table lists this clonotype with many counts. The rearrangement links TRBV29-1 to TRBJ2-7, with D possibly TRBD1 on 5 matching bases. The V and J ends lost 7 bases and 0 bases respectively, with 10 bases between them. The CDR3 is made up of 12 amino acids. The V gene's germline CDR1 is SQVTM and CDR2 ANQGSEA. The CDR3 DNA is TGCAGCGCGAGACAGAACTCCTACGAGCAGTACTTC. Protein sequence: CSARQNSYEQYF.

The chain uses TRBV6-2 or TRBV6-3 and TRBJ2-5; 9 bases are shared with TRBD2. This CDR3 region has 16 residues. Germline trimming cut 0 bases from V and 5 bases from J; bases unmatched to any gene: 7. Germline V CDR1 and CDR2: MNHEY, SVGEGT. The CDR3 sequence is CASSYSSWTSVETQYF. The CDR3 region has the DNA TGTGCCAGCAGTTACTCGTCCTGGACTAGCGTCGAGACCCAGTACTTC.

Ten or more counts support this clonotype. The CDR3 region is CASAQGNTEAFF. The CDR3 region has the DNA TGTGCCAGCGCACAGGGGAACACTGAAGCTTTCTTT. V and J are TRBV28 and TRBJ1-1, with D perhaps matching TRBD1 (6 bases). V lost 8 bases to trimming and J lost 1 base, with 8 bases between them. CDR3 length: 12 residues. Germline lookup yields CDR1 MDHEN and CDR2 SYDVKM.

The chain is built from TRBV6-1 and TRBJ2-7; 10 positions agree with TRBD1. Losses at the gene ends were 5 bases for V and 7 bases for J; bases not matched to a gene: 8. Germline V gene data show CDR1 as MNHNS and CDR2 as SASEGT. The length of the CDR3 is 14 residues. CDR3 sequence reads: CASSQDRGLIEQYF. The CDR3 bases are TGTGCCAGCAGTCAAGACAGGGGGCTTATTGAGCAGTACTTC.